One sample yielded the 27 T cell receptor beta chains listed below, sequenced in a study of blood T cell repertoires in COVID-19. Sequencing used immunoSEQ multiplex PCR; TCRdb keeps in-frame clones, though not all of them. The top ten clones hold more than 6.5% of a sample with a few hundred thousand clones, 80% to 90% of them seen once. The sample consisted of PBMCs or T cells enriched from blood (not recorded which). The receptors derive from a woman aged 45-65 years who had been exposed to COVID-19.

This chain joins TRBV21-1 and TRBJ2-7; the table's D call, TRBD1, has no DNA check behind it. TRBV21-1 is a pseudogene locus. The length of the CDR3 is 15 residues. CDR3 coding DNA: TGTGCCAGCAGCCCCGAGGCCAGGGTCGCCTACGAGCAGTACTTC. It yields the protein CASSPEARVAYEQYF.

This clone was counted a few times. The J gene is TRBJ2-2, the V gene TRBV20-1, with D maybe TRBD2 (6 bases). V lost 3 bases and J lost 1, with 12 bases in between. From germline, CDR1 is DFQATT and CDR2 SNEGSKA (reference sequence). This CDR3 comprises 15 residues. In DNA, the CDR3 is TGCAGTGCTAGTTTCGCGGGGAGGAACACCGGGGAGCTGTTTTTT. The encoded protein is CSASFAGRNTGELFF.

The V gene is TRBV6-4, the J gene TRBJ2-7; 7 bases match TRBD2. The CDR3 extends over 13 amino acids. The V gene end was trimmed by 6 bases and the J gene end by 2 bases; junction bases not matched to a gene: 4. Germline V gene lookup returns CDR1 MRHNA and CDR2 SNTAGT. The CDR3 DNA reads TGTGCCAGCAGGGGGGGAGGGACCTACGAGCAGTACTTC. Encoded protein: CASRGGGTYEQYF.

The chain has TRBV4-3 and TRBJ1-1; the D is unclear. The V and J ends lost 0 bases and 2 bases respectively, with 4 bases between them. The CDR3 is made up of 13 amino acids. The germline CDR1 and CDR2 sequences are LGHNA and YSLEER. The CDR3 nucleotides read TGCGCCAGCAGCCAAGACGTCAACACTGAAGCTTTCTTT. Protein product: CASSQDVNTEAFF.

V and J are TRBV28 and TRBJ1-2, with a weak D call TRBD1 (6 bases). Looked up from germline, CDR1 is MDHEN and CDR2 is SYDVKM. V lost 7 bases and J 9 bases, leaving 15 bases between the germline ends. The CDR3 covers 12 residues. As DNA, the CDR3 is TGTGCCAGCACCCGGGACAAAAATCGCTACACCTTC. Its protein product is CASTRDKNRYTF.

J is TRBJ2-7 and V is TRBV28; the match to TRBD2 covers 8 bases. Looked up from germline, CDR1 is MDHEN and CDR2 is SYDVKM. V trimming: 6 bases; J trimming: 0 bases; junction bases outside the gene matches: 10. The CDR3 sequence is 16 residues long. This CDR3 is CASRQRSGDLSYEQYF. The CDR3 bases are TGTGCCAGCAGGCAGCGTAGCGGGGACCTCTCCTACGAGCAGTACTTC. Together with reference TRBV28 and TRBJ2-7, the CDR3 gives the full variable domain: DVKVTQSSRYLVKRTGEKVFLECVQDMDHENMFWYRQDPGLGLRLIYFSYDVKMKEKGDIPEGYSVSREKKERFSLILESASTNQTSMYLCASRQRSGDLSYEQYFGPGTRLTVT.

The chain uses TRBV5-1 and TRBJ2-3; D unresolved. V was shortened by 2 bases and J by 6 bases, with 19 bases between the two germline ends. Germline-derived CDR1 and CDR2 are SGHRS and YFSETQ. This CDR3 region has 16 residues. The CDR3 coding sequence is TGCGCCAGCAGCTTAACTACCTCTTCCCGTTGGGATACGCAGTATTTT. It encodes CASSLTTSSRWDTQYF.

The chain joins TRBV2 to TRBJ2-7, with D unresolved. The CDR3 is 13 amino acids. V gave up 4 bases and J gave up 2 bases, with 9 bases separating them. The V gene's germline CDR1 is SNHLY and CDR2 FYNNEI. The CDR3 spells CASSVIQTYEQYF. DNA for the CDR3: TGTGCCAGCAGTGTGATACAGACCTACGAGCAGTACTTC. The full variable domain, completed using reference TRBV2 and TRBJ2-7, is EPEVTQTPSHQVTQMGQEVILRCVPISNHLYFYWYRQILGQKVEFLVSFYNNEISEKSEIFDDQFSVERPDGSNFTLKIRSTKLEDSAMYFCASSVIQTYEQYFGPGTRLTVT.

The chain recombines TRBV14 with TRBJ2-7; the D is unclear. V lost 4 bases and J 2 bases, leaving 9 bases between the germline ends. The germline CDR1 and CDR2 sequences are SGHDN and FVKESK. The CDR3 extends over 13 amino acids. CDR3 amino acids: CASSPQVTYEQYF. In nucleotides, the CDR3 is TGTGCCAGCAGCCCACAAGTGACCTACGAGCAGTACTTC.

CDR3 nucleotide sequence: TGCGCCAGCAGCCAAGTTAGCGGGGGGCAAGAGACCCAGTACTTC. It translates to CASSQVSGGQETQYF. The chain recombines TRBV4-3 with TRBJ2-5; 10 bases match TRBD2. This CDR3 contains 15 residues. J gave up 2 bases and V 1 base, and 1 base lay outside the gene matches. The germline gives CDR1 LGHNA, CDR2 YSLEER.

V is TRBV7-3 and J is TRBJ1-1; D possibly corresponds to TRBD1 (5 bases). V lost 1 base and J 5 bases, leaving 8 bases between the germline ends. Germline CDR1 SGHTA, CDR2 FQGTGA. The CDR3 consists of 13 residues. The DNA of the CDR3 is TGTGCCAGCAGCTTAAGCGGGGGGACTGAAGCTTTCTTT. Its translation is CASSLSGGTEAFF.

This clone was seen more than once but under ten times. The genes are TRBV5-1 and TRBJ2-1; 11 bases match TRBD2. V lost 5 bases and J lost 5; bases outside the gene matches: 9. The CDR3 spans 16 residues. Germline V lookup: CDR1 SGHRS, CDR2 YFSETQ. CDR3 region: CASSHKTSGANNEQFF. CDR3 DNA: TGCGCCAGCAGTCATAAGACTAGCGGGGCCAACAATGAGCAGTTCTTC.

This chain connects TRBV12-3 or TRBV12-4 to TRBJ2-7; 9 bases fit TRBD1. The CDR3 has 13 residues. Trimming took 5 bases from V and 4 from J; bases not matched to a gene: 3. The CDR3 nucleotides are TGTGCCAGCAGTCTCGGGACAGGGTACGAGCAGTACTTC. As protein: CASSLGTGYEQYF.

The V gene is TRBV28, the J gene TRBJ1-4, with a possible D match to TRBD1 (5 bases). V lost 5 bases and J lost 3, with 13 bases in between. Germline CDR1 MDHEN, CDR2 SYDVKM. This CDR3 is built from 15 residues. The CDR3 DNA reads as TGTGCCAGCAGTCCTGGCGGGACTGCTAATGAAAAACTGTTTTTT. Protein sequence: CASSPGGTANEKLFF.

This clone appeared once. The rearrangement uses TRBV6-5 and TRBJ1-1; no definite D call. From germline, CDR1 is MNHEY and CDR2 SVGAGI. This CDR3 comprises 15 residues. Trimming took 0 bases from V and 2 from J, leaving 10 bases between them. The CDR3 sequence: CASSYSLQFNTEAFF. The CDR3 DNA is TGTGCCAGCAGTTACTCCTTACAGTTTAACACTGAAGCTTTCTTT.

This sequence joins TRBV7-2 and TRBJ2-5; 12 bases fit TRBD1. In germline, CDR1 is SGHTA, CDR2 FQGNSA. This CDR3 is built from 17 residues. V trimming: 4 bases; J trimming: 4 bases; junction bases outside the gene matches: 10. The CDR3 DNA is TGTGCCAGCAGCTGGGACAGGGGGCGCGGGGGGGTAGAGACCCAGTACTTC. Its translation: CASSWDRGRGGVETQYF.

CDR3 sequence (DNA): TGCAGCGTTGTGGACGGGGGGTGGACTGAAGCTTTCTTT. Amino acid sequence: CSVVDGGWTEAFF. V and J are TRBV29-1 and TRBJ1-1; a weak D match, TRBD1 (5 bases). The CDR3 is 13 residues long. V shed 4 bases and J shed 5 bases, with 14 bases lying between them. Germline V gene lookup returns CDR1 SQVTM and CDR2 ANQGSEA.

The CDR3 DNA follows: TGTGCCGTCGGACAGGGGTTGAACACTGAAGCTTTCTTT. This encodes CAVGQGLNTEAFF. The V gene is TRBV19, the J gene TRBJ1-1; TRBD1 agrees at 9 bases. V lost 11 bases and J lost 0; bases outside the gene matches: 4. Germline V gives CDR1 LNHDA, CDR2 SQIVND (reference sequence). The CDR3 is 13 residues long.

The V and J genes are TRBV7-6 and TRBJ1-3, with D perhaps TRBD1 (5 bases). The V and J ends lost 4 bases and 2 bases respectively, with 12 bases between them. The germline CDR1 and CDR2 sequences are SGHVS and FNYEAQ. This CDR3 spans 15 amino acids. Written as DNA, the CDR3 is TGTGCCAGCAGCTCGACCGGGACTACTGGAAACACCATATATTTT. It encodes CASSSTGTTGNTIYF.

The gene calls are TRBV6-5 and TRBJ2-7; the D is unclear. The germline V gene encodes CDR1 MNHEY and CDR2 SVGAGI. This CDR3 has 14 amino acids. V was cut by 4 bases and J by 4 bases, with 14 bases left in between. The CDR3 sequence is CASSFDIGRYEQYF. DNA for the CDR3: TGTGCCAGCAGTTTCGACATTGGCAGGTACGAGCAGTACTTC.

The V call is TRBV11-2, the J call TRBJ1-1; TRBD1 aligns across 8 bases. V lost 5 bases, J lost 3 bases, and 8 bases stayed unmatched. The CDR3 is 15 residues long. In germline, CDR1 is SGHAT, CDR2 FQNNGV. The CDR3: CASSILTGEHTEAFF. The CDR3 DNA is TGTGCCAGCAGCATCCTGACAGGGGAGCACACTGAAGCTTTCTTT.

The chain joins TRBV9 to TRBJ1-3; perhaps TRBD1 as D (5 bases). Deletions cut 0 bases from V and 4 bases from J, with 14 bases between. This CDR3 contains 16 residues. CDR1 is SGDLS, CDR2 YYNGEE, per germline. The CDR3 DNA follows: TGTGCCAGCAGCGTAGAAGACACAGGACGCGGAAACACCATATATTTT. This translates into CASSVEDTGRGNTIYF.

This chain uses TRBV5-1 with TRBJ1-1; tentative D call: TRBD1 (5 bases). The V end was cut by 2 bases, the J end by 6 bases, with 11 bases between. Looked up from germline, CDR1 is SGHRS and CDR2 is YFSETQ. The CDR3 is 13 amino acids. CDR3 DNA sequence: TGCGCCAGCAGCTTCGACCGGGGGGCTGAAGCTTTCTTT. Its translation is CASSFDRGAEAFF. Full variable domain (outside the CDR3, taken from reference TRBV5-1 and TRBJ1-1): KAGVTQTPRYLIKTRGQQVTLSCSPISGHRSVSWYQQTPGQGLQFLFEYFSETQRNKGNFPGRFSGRQFSNSRSEMNVSTLELGDSALYLCASSFDRGAEAFFGQGTRLTVV.

The chain is built from TRBV7-2 and TRBJ1-5, with D possibly TRBD1 on 5 matching bases. Per germline, CDR1 SGHTA and CDR2 FQGNSA. Trimming stripped 4 bases from V and 4 bases from J, with 14 bases between. CDR3 length equals 15 residues. CDR3 residues: CASSSAGRPNQPQHF. In nucleotides, the CDR3 is TGTGCCAGCAGCTCCGCGGGACGGCCAAATCAGCCCCAGCATTTT.

V gene TRBV7-2 combines with J gene TRBJ1-1; TRBD1 aligns across 8 bases. The junction had 4 bases not matched to a gene; V was cut back by 4 bases and J by 6 bases. Germline V gene sequence: CDR1 SGHTA, CDR2 FQGNSA. This CDR3 comprises 13 residues. As DNA, the CDR3 is TGTGCCAGCAGCTCATACAGGGGGGCTGAAGCTTTCTTT. The encoded protein is CASSSYRGAEAFF.

V and J are TRBV19 and TRBJ1-5; 9 bases agree with TRBD1. The ends lost 5 bases at V and 1 base at J; junction bases unmatched: 3. The germline CDR1 and CDR2 sequences are LNHDA and SQIVND (reference sequence). This CDR3 has 15 residues. The CDR3 DNA reads TGTGCCAGTAGTCTACAGGGGGCAAGCAATCAGCCCCAGCATTTT. The encoded protein is CASSLQGASNQPQHF.

The V gene is TRBV2, the J gene TRBJ1-1; no firm D call. Germline V lookup: CDR1 SNHLY, CDR2 FYNNEI. The CDR3 is 13 residues long. Trimming removed 7 bases at V and 2 bases at J, with 11 bases between. The CDR3 coding sequence is TGTGCCAGCACTCAGCGGGTAAACACTGAAGCTTTCTTT. Its translation is CASTQRVNTEAFF.